This T cell receptor beta chain was recorded in a study of blood T cell repertoires in COVID-19. Study-level information: Sample material is recorded as cDNA or gDNA derived from T cells, B-cell-depleted T cells, or PBMCs.

Data came from immunoSEQ multiplex PCR; TCRdb stores just in-frame clones and leaves some out. The sample carries about 110,000 clones, about two thirds recorded once. V shed 6 bases, J shed 5 bases, and the junction held 9 bases outside the gene matches. This CDR3 is built from 14 residues. Per the germline V gene, CDR1 is LNHDA and CDR2 is SQIVND (reference sequence). In this sample, this clone turned up a few times. The TCR sequence derives from a woman aged 40 to 49 with acute or convalescent COVID-19. This chain connects TRBV19 to TRBJ2-7, with 8 bases aligning to TRBD2. The sequenced sample was peripheral blood. CDR3 bases: TGTGCCAGTAGGGTGACTAGCGCAAACGACGAGCAGTACTTC. Protein: CASRVTSANDEQYF.